The 26 T cell receptor beta chains in this list originate from one sample, sequenced in a study of CD8 T cells in ankylosing spondylitis. TCRdb reprocessed the 5' RACE reads via MiXCR and lists one record per CDR3 protein. The data contain about 130,000 distinct CDR3 sequences, 9.3% of them singletons. The specimen sequenced was blood, either unsorted or a sorted T cell fraction (not recorded which). All receptors come from a male donor with ankylosing spondylitis or in good health (not recorded which).

This clonotype occurred once. The chain links TRBV6-2 or TRBV6-3 to TRBJ2-1; D ambiguous. CDR1 is MNHEY, CDR2 SVGEGT, per germline. The CDR3 covers 13 residues. Trimming pared 10 bases from V and 9 bases from J, leaving 19 bases between. CDR3 sequence: CATKAPAFGEQFF. CDR3 nucleotides: TGTGCCACCAAAGCCCCAGCTTTTGGTGAGCAGTTCTTC.

This chain connects TRBV6-2 or TRBV6-3 to TRBJ1-6, with TRBD1 as a possible D gene (6 bases). The CDR3 totals 15 residues. Trimming took off 5 bases at V and 10 bases at J, with 18 bases between the two ends. Germline V gene data show CDR1 as MNHEY and CDR2 as SVGEGT. In nucleotides, the CDR3 is TGTGCCAGCAGTCCTCTCCTCACCAGGGGATCACCCCTCCACTTT. Amino acid sequence: CASSPLLTRGSPLHF.

This clonotype was found many times. The chain joins TRBV5-6 to TRBJ2-4; tentative D call: TRBD2 (5 bases). Germline V gene lookup returns CDR1 SGHDT and CDR2 YYEEEE. Trimming stripped 2 bases from V and 0 bases from J, with 15 bases between. The CDR3 length is 17 residues. The CDR3, as DNA: TGTGCCAGCAGCTTAATCGGTGGAGGACTAGCCAAAAACATTCAGTACTTC. Encoded protein: CASSLIGGGLAKNIQYF. Using reference TRBV5-6 and TRBJ2-4 for the parts outside the CDR3, the full variable domain is DAGVTQSPTHLIKTRGQQVTLRCSPKSGHDTVSWYQQALGQGPQFIFQYYEEEERQRGNFPDRFSGHQFPNYSSELNVNALLLGDSALYLCASSLIGGGLAKNIQYFGAGTRLSVL.

This clonotype came up many times. DNA of the CDR3: TGCGCCAGCAGCTTGGATGTCGGCCTGACTTACGAGCAGTACTTC. Translated: CASSLDVGLTYEQYF. The rearrangement uses TRBV5-1 and TRBJ2-7, with no clear D. V lost 0 bases and J 4 bases, leaving 14 bases between the germline ends. The CDR3 length is 15 residues. Germline V gene sequence: CDR1 SGHRS, CDR2 YFSETQ.

This clonotype was recorded at least ten times. The rearrangement joins TRBV20-1 to TRBJ2-1, with 10 bases lining up with TRBD2. The CDR3 loop spans 17 amino acids. The germline CDR1 and CDR2 sequences are DFQATT and SNEGSKA (reference sequence). The junction had 10 bases not matched to a gene; V was cut back by 2 bases and J by 3 bases. The CDR3 here is CSARLASGRRGYNEQFF. The CDR3, as DNA: TGCAGTGCTAGACTGGCTAGCGGGAGACGCGGCTACAATGAGCAGTTCTTC.

This clonotype was detected ten times or more. This chain links TRBV29-1 with TRBJ2-5, with D unresolved. CDR3 length: 14 residues. Trimming left V 6 bases short and J 0 bases short, with 14 bases between. CDR1 and CDR2 (germline): SQVTM, ANQGSEA. The CDR3 DNA follows: TGCAGCGTCTCCCCGATGGGAAACCAAGAGACCCAGTACTTC. Encoded protein: CSVSPMGNQETQYF.

There are many counts of this clonotype. The CDR3 spells CASSQDWGLTDTQYF. CDR3 nucleotides: TGCGCCAGCAGCCAAGATTGGGGATTAACAGATACGCAGTATTTT. This chain joins TRBV4-3 and TRBJ2-3; D gene unclear. The V gene's germline CDR1 is LGHNA and CDR2 YSLEER. Trimming took 0 bases from V and 3 from J, leaving 10 bases between them. The CDR3 covers 15 residues.

The sample holds many counts of this clonotype. In nucleotides, the CDR3 is TGTGCCATCAGCGATTCCAGACTAGCGGGAGTCAACGAGCAGTACTTC. As protein: CAISDSRLAGVNEQYF. The chain links TRBV10-3 to TRBJ2-7; TRBD2 aligns across 12 bases. The CDR3 is 16 amino acids. In germline, CDR1 is ENHRY, CDR2 SYGVKD. With V trimmed by 6 bases and J by 5 bases, 11 bases remained unmatched.

The gene calls are TRBV19 and TRBJ2-7, with D possibly matching TRBD1 (6 bases). Germline V gene data show CDR1 as LNHDA and CDR2 as SQIVND (reference sequence). The CDR3 has 13 residues. The V and J ends lost 7 bases and 3 bases respectively, with 13 bases between them. The CDR3 here is CASNQGQGYEQYF. Written as DNA, the CDR3 is TGTGCCAGTAATCAGGGGCAGGGCTACGAGCAGTACTTC. The whole variable domain, filled in from reference TRBV19 and TRBJ2-7, reads DGGITQSPKYLFRKEGQNVTLSCEQNLNHDAMYWYRQDPGQGLRLIYYSQIVNDFQKGDIAEGYSVSREKKESFPLTVTSAQKNPTAFYLCASNQGQGYEQYFGPGTRLTVT.

This clonotype has a count of ten or more. CDR3 sequence (DNA): TGCAGTGCTAGGAATCCGGGCCTAGACCTAAACAATGAGCAGTTCTTC. Protein: CSARNPGLDLNNEQFF. The genes are TRBV20-1 and TRBJ2-1; D call uncertain. The CDR3 runs to 16 residues. V lost 3 bases to trimming and J lost 5 bases, with 20 bases between them. The germline gives CDR1 DFQATT, CDR2 SNEGSKA (reference sequence).

This clonotype was counted ten times or more. V is TRBV7-2 and J is TRBJ1-1, with D unclear. The V end was cut by 1 base, the J end by 4 bases, with 10 bases between. The CDR3 covers 14 residues. Germline V lookup: CDR1 SGHTA, CDR2 FQGNSA. CDR3 nucleotides: TGTGCCAGCAGCTTAGTGGGCAGTACCACTGAAGCTTTCTTT. Translating gives CASSLVGSTTEAFF.

This clonotype occurred many times. The gene calls are TRBV4-1 and TRBJ1-5; D unresolved. Deletions cut 0 bases from V and 1 base from J, with 1 base between. The CDR3 sequence is 13 residues long. Germline V gene data show CDR1 as MGHRA and CDR2 as YSYEKL. The CDR3 bases are TGCGCCAGCAGCCAAGAGAGCAATCAGCCCCAGCATTTT. Translating it yields CASSQESNQPQHF.

In this sample, this clonotype turned up many times. This chain joins TRBV7-2 and TRBJ2-7; D gene unclear. The CDR3 extends over 13 amino acids. The V gene's germline CDR1 is SGHTA and CDR2 FQGNSA. With 1 base removed from V and 4 bases from J, the gap between germline ends came to 8 bases. CDR3 bases: TGTGCCAGCAGCTTAGTTCTTTTTTACGAGCAGTACTTC. Protein product: CASSLVLFYEQYF.

This clonotype has at least ten counts. The V gene is TRBV5-1, the J gene TRBJ2-1; 10 positions match TRBD2. The V gene's germline CDR1 is SGHRS and CDR2 YFSETQ. The V gene end was trimmed by 5 bases and the J gene end by 0 bases; junction bases not matched to a gene: 8. There are 17 residues in the CDR3. The CDR3 sequence is CASRSGRARSSYNEQFF. DNA of the CDR3: TGCGCCAGCAGGAGCGGGAGGGCCCGGAGCTCCTACAATGAGCAGTTCTTC.

Worth noting for this clonotype: One base away lies a much larger clone, so this may be a sequencing read error. This chain joins TRBV7-6 and TRBJ2-1; D gene unclear. CDR3 length: 15 amino acids. V shed 0 bases and J shed 3 bases, with 9 bases lying between them. Germline CDR1 reads SGHVS; CDR2 reads FNYEAQ. The CDR3 loop is CASSLAHLSYNEQFF. DNA of the CDR3: TGTGCCAGCAGCTTAGCACATTTAAGCTACAATGAGCAGTTCTTC.

There are many counts of this clonotype. The rearrangement links TRBV7-2 to TRBJ2-2; D is undetermined. CDR1 and CDR2 (germline): SGHTA, FQGNSA. V was trimmed by 0 bases and J by 4 bases, leaving 6 bases between them. There are 14 residues in the CDR3. Here the CDR3 reads CASSLAVLTGELFF. The CDR3 nucleotides read TGTGCCAGCAGCTTAGCAGTCCTCACCGGGGAGCTGTTTTTT.

The table lists this clonotype with many counts. This sequence joins TRBV20-1 and TRBJ2-1; maybe TRBD2 (5 bases). V was cut by 0 bases and J by 3 bases, with 15 bases left in between. This CDR3 contains 16 residues. Per the germline V gene, CDR1 is DFQATT and CDR2 is SNEGSKA (reference sequence). The CDR3 is CSARDLRGSFYNEQFF. CDR3 in DNA: TGCAGTGCTAGAGATCTCCGTGGGAGCTTCTACAATGAGCAGTTCTTC.

This clonotype was picked up many times. The chain is built from TRBV5-1 and TRBJ2-7; D call uncertain. The CDR3 runs to 12 residues. The germline V gene has CDR1 SGHRS and CDR2 YFSETQ. With 0 bases removed from V and 2 bases from J, the gap between germline ends came to 3 bases. The CDR3 is CASSLGAYEQYF. The CDR3 coding sequence is TGCGCCAGCAGCTTGGGCGCCTACGAGCAGTACTTC. Complete variable domain (other parts from reference TRBV5-1 and TRBJ2-7): KAGVTQTPRYLIKTRGQQVTLSCSPISGHRSVSWYQQTPGQGLQFLFEYFSETQRNKGNFPGRFSGRQFSNSRSEMNVSTLELGDSALYLCASSLGAYEQYFGPGTRLTVT.

In its sample, this clonotype was seen many times. J is TRBJ2-2 and V is TRBV7-2; weak D call: TRBD2 (7 bases). The CDR3 has 15 amino acids. Trimming cost V 10 bases and J 3 bases, with 18 bases left between them. CDR1 is SGHTA, CDR2 FQGNSA, per germline. This CDR3 is CATPRGAMDTGELFF. As DNA, the CDR3 is TGTGCCACGCCCCGGGGGGCGATGGACACCGGGGAGCTGTTTTTT. Full variable domain (outside the CDR3, taken from reference TRBV7-2 and TRBJ2-2): GAGVSQSPSNKVTEKGKDVELRCDPISGHTALYWYRQSLGQGLEFLIYFQGNSAPDKSGLPSDRFSAERTGGSVSTLTIQRTQQEDSAVYLCATPRGAMDTGELFFGEGSRLTVL.

This clonotype was found many times. The genes are TRBV5-1 and TRBJ1-1; maybe TRBD1 (6 bases). The germline CDR1 and CDR2 sequences are SGHRS and YFSETQ. V was cut by 0 bases and J by 2 bases, with 11 bases left in between. The CDR3 loop spans 15 amino acids. In nucleotides, the CDR3 is TGCGCCAGCAGCTTGGAGGGCAGGGGAAACACTGAAGCTTTCTTT. It encodes CASSLEGRGNTEAFF.

The table lists this clonotype with many counts. The chain recombines TRBV6-5 with TRBJ2-3; 10 bases align to TRBD2. The CDR3 has 15 amino acids. Trimming cost V 2 bases and J 5 bases; bases outside gene matches: 4. Per germline, CDR1 MNHEY and CDR2 SVGAGI. The DNA of the CDR3 is TGTGCCAGCAGTTACAGCGGGGGGGCCGGAGATACGCAGTATTTT. It encodes CASSYSGGAGDTQYF.

The chain has TRBV2 and TRBJ1-1; D gene unclear. V was shortened by 4 bases and J by 4 bases, with 7 bases between the two germline ends. The germline CDR1 and CDR2 sequences are SNHLY and FYNNEI. There are 12 residues in the CDR3. CDR3 nucleotide sequence: TGTGCCAGCAGTGCATTGGGCACTGAAGCTTTCTTT. This translates into CASSALGTEAFF.

This clonotype was recorded many times. The gene calls are TRBV5-1 and TRBJ2-1; 10 bases align to TRBD2. The germline CDR1 and CDR2 sequences are SGHRS and YFSETQ. Trimming at V came to 3 bases and at J to 2 bases, leaving 5 bases not matched to a gene. The CDR3 consists of 16 residues. CDR3 amino acids: CASSSTSGSTYNEQFF. CDR3 nucleotide sequence: TGCGCCAGCAGCTCGACTAGCGGGTCAACCTACAATGAGCAGTTCTTC.

This clonotype was recorded many times. The chain couples TRBV11-2 to TRBJ2-7; no firm D call. This CDR3 is built from 11 residues. CDR1 SGHAT and CDR2 FQNNGV come from the germline V gene. The V end was cut by 2 bases, the J end by 10 bases, with 9 bases between. In nucleotides, the CDR3 is TGTGCCAGCAGCTTAAGGTCCCACCAGTACTTC. It codes for CASSLRSHQYF.

The sample holds many counts of this clonotype. DNA of the CDR3: TGCGCCAGCAGCCAAGGACTGGCCTACAATGAGCAGTTCTTC. Translating gives CASSQGLAYNEQFF. This chain uses TRBV4-3 with TRBJ2-1; D call uncertain. Germline CDR1 reads LGHNA; CDR2 reads YSLEER. The CDR3 is made up of 14 amino acids. V lost 1 base and J 2 bases, leaving 6 bases between the germline ends.

This clonotype was seen only a few times. The chain has TRBV4-3 and TRBJ2-7; TRBD2 is a possible D gene (6 bases). The CDR3 has 15 amino acids. In germline, CDR1 is LGHNA, CDR2 YSLEER. Trimming shortened V by 0 bases and J by 1 base, and 10 bases separated the two germline ends. CDR3 residues: CASSQDRDFSYEQYF. In nucleotides, the CDR3 is TGCGCCAGCAGCCAAGACCGGGACTTTTCCTACGAGCAGTACTTC.